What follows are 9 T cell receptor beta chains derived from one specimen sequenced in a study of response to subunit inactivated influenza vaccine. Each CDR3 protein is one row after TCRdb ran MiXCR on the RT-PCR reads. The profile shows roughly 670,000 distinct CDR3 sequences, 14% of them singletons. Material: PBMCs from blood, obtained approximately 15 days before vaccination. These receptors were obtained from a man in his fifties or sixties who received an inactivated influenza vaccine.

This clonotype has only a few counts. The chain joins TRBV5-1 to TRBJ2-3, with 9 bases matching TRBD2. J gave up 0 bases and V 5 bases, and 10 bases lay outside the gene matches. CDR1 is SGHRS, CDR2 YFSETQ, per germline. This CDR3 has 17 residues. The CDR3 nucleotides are TGCGCCAGCAGGACCGGGACTAGCACCATAAGCACAGATACGCAGTATTTT. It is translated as CASRTGTSTISTDTQYF.

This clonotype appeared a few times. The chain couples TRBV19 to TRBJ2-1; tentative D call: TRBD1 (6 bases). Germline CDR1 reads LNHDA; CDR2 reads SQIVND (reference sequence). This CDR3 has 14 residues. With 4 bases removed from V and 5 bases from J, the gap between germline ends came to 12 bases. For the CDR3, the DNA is TGTGCCAGTAGTAATAGTCAGGGGAACAATGAGCAGTTCTTC. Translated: CASSNSQGNNEQFF.

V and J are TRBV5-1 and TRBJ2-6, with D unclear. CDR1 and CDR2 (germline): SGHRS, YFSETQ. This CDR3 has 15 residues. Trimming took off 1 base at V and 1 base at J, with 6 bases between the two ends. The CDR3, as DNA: TGCGCCAGCAGCTTGACAGAGTCTGGGGCCAACGTCCTGACTTTC. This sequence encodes CASSLTESGANVLTF.

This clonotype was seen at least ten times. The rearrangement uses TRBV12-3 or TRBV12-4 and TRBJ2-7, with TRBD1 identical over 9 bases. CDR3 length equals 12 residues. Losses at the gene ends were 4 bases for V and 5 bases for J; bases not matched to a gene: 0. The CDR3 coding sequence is TGTGCCAGCAGTTGGGACAGGGACGAGCAGTACTTC. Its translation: CASSWDRDEQYF.

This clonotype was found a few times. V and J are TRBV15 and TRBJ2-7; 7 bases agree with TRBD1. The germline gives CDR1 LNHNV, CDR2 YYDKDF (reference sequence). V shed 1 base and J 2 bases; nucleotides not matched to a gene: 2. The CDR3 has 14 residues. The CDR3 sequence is CATSRGDRAYEQYF. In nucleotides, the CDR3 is TGTGCCACCAGCAGAGGGGACAGAGCCTACGAGCAGTACTTC.

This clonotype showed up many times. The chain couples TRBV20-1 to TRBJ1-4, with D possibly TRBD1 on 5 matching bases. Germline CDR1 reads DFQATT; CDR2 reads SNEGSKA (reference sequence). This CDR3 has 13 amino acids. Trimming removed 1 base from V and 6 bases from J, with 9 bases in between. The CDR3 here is CSARVPGDEKLFF. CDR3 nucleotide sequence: TGCAGTGCTAGAGTCCCGGGGGATGAAAAACTGTTTTTT.

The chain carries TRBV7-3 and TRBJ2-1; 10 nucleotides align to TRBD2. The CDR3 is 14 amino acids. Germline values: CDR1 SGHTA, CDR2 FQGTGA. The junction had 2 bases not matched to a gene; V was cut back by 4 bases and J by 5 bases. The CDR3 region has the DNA TGTGCCAGCAGCTCCCTAGCGGGAGACAATGAGCAGTTCTTC. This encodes CASSSLAGDNEQFF.

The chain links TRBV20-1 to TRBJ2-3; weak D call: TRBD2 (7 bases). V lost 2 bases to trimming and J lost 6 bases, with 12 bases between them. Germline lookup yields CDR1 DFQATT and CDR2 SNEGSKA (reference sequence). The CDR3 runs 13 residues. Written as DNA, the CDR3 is TGCAGTGCTAGAAGGGGGGGATTCGATACGCAGTATTTT. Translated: CSARRGGFDTQYF.

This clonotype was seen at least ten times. The CDR3 sequence: CASSQRDREETQYF. In DNA form, the CDR3 reads TGTGCCAGCAGCCAGCGGGACAGGGAAGAGACCCAGTACTTC. The rearrangement uses TRBV3-1 and TRBJ2-5, with 9 nucleotides matching TRBD1. The CDR3 loop spans 14 amino acids. Per germline, CDR1 LGHDT and CDR2 YNNKEL (reference sequence). The trim removed 3 bases at V and 3 bases at J, leaving 2 bases unmatched.